The clone carrying this TCR beta chain showed up many times. Its antigen remains unknown. This specimen comes from a study of CD8 T cells in ankylosing spondylitis. MiXCR was run by TCRdb on the 5' RACE reads, yielding one entry per CDR3 protein. In the table there are roughly 130,000 distinct CDR3 sequences, 7% of which are singletons. Points from the study as a whole: Characteristic of ankylosing spondylitis blood, it appeared, was a TCR beta motif comprising eight highly homologous variants.

The germline V gene has CDR1 SGHRS and CDR2 YFSETQ. The V gene lost 4 bases and the J gene lost 7 bases, with 12 bases spanning the gap. The CDR3 sequence is 13 residues long. The source of this sequence is a male donor with ankylosing spondylitis or in good health (not recorded which). What was sequenced was blood, either unsorted or a sorted T cell fraction (not recorded which). V is TRBV5-1 and J is TRBJ2-1; TRBD2 is a possible D gene (5 bases). CDR3 coding DNA: TGCGCCAGCAGCCTCCTGTCGGGGAATGAGCAGTTCTTC. Protein: CASSLLSGNEQFF.